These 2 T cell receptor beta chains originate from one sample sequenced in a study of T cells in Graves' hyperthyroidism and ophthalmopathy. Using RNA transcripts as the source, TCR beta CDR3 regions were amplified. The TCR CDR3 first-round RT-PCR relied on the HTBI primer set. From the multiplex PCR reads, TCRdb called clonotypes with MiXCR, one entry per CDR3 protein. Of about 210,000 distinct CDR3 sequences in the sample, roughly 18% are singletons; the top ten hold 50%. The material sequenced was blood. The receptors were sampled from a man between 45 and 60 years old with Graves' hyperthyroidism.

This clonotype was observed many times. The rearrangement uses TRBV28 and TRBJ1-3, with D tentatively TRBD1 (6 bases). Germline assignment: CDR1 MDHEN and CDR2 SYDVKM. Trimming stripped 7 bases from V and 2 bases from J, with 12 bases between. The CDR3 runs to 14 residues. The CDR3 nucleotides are TGTGCCAGCAAAAGACAGGCGCCTGGAAACACCATATATTTT. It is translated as CASKRQAPGNTIYF.

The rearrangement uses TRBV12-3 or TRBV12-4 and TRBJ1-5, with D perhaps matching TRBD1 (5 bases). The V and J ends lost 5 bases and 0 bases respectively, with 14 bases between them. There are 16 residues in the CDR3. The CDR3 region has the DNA TGTGCCAGCAGTCTAGGGACTGTCAATAGCAATCAGCCCCAGCATTTT. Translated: CASSLGTVNSNQPQHF.